This T cell receptor (beta chain) was captured by sequencing in a study of shared clonotypes between healthy human individuals. Across the study: Three plates each covered CD4 naive and memory; CD8 naive two, CD8 memory one.

This CDR3 has 15 residues. Germline CDR1 is SNHLY and CDR2 is FYNNEI. V was trimmed by 2 bases and J by 1 base, leaving 12 bases between them. Terminally differentiated effector memory CD45RA+ cells were excluded from the naive CD8 cells, which were CD45RO-negative and positively selected for CCR7. Method: immunoSEQ multiplex PCR; TCRdb's copy keeps in-frame clones and lacks some. The repertoire has about 2.1 million clones, over 85% of them found once; the top ten carry about 1.6%. This chain links TRBV2 with TRBJ2-7; a possible D gene is TRBD2 (6 bases). The source is a man between 18 and 29 years old in good health. Some clones in this sample may be carry-over from other donors' samples. Material: naive CD8+ T cells from PBMCs. The CDR3 reads CASSEHGRASYEQYF. The CDR3 DNA is TGTGCCAGCAGTGAACACGGGAGAGCTTCCTACGAGCAGTACTTC.